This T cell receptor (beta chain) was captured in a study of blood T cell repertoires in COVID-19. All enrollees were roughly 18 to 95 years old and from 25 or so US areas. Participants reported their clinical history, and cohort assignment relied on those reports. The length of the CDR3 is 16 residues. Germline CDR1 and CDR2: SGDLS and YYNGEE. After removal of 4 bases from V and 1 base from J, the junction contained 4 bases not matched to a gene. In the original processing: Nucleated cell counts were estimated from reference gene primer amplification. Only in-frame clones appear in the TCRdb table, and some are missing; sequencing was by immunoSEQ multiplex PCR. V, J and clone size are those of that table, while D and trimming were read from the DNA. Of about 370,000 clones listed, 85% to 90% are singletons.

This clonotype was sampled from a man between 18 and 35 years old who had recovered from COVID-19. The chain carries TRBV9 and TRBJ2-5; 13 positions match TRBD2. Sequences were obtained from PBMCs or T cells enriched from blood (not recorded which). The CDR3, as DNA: TGTGCCAGCAGCACTCGGACTAGCGGGAGCCAAGAGACCCAGTACTTC. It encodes CASSTRTSGSQETQYF.